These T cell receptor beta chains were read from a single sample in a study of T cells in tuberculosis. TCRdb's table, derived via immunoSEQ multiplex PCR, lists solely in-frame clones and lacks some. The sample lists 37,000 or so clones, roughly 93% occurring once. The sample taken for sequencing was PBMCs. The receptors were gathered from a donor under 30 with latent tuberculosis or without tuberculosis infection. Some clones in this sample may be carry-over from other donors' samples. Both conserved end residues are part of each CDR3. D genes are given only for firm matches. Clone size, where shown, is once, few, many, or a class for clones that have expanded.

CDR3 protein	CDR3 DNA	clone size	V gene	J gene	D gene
CASSRARVNYGYTF	TGTGCCAGCAGCAGGGCCAGGGTGAACTATGGCTACACCTTC	NA	TRBV21-1	TRBJ1-2	NA
CSVGQTLNTEAFF	TGCAGCGTTGGACAGACCTTGAACACTGAAGCTTTCTTT	NA	TRBV29-1	TRBJ1-1	NA
CASTIGAEDGYTF	TGCGCCAGCACTATTGGAGCCGAGGATGGCTACACCTTC	once	TRBV5-1	TRBJ1-2	NA
CSVSSWTGGLGDYGYTF	TGCAGCGTCTCCTCTTGGACAGGGGGCCTTGGTGACTATGGCTACACCTTC	NA	TRBV29-1	TRBJ1-2	TRBD1
CASSRQQDAYSNWYGYTF	TGTGCCAGTAGTAGGCAACAGGACGCCTACTCAAACTGGTATGGCTACACCTTC	NA	TRBV19	TRBJ1-2	NA
CASSQDGVSVGNSPLHF	TGCGCCAGCAGCCAAGATGGAGTCTCAGTGGGTAATTCACCCCTCCACTTT	NA	TRBV4-3	TRBJ1-6	NA
CASSRGSSSEQYF	TGTGCCAGCTCCAGGGGGAGTTCAAGCGAGCAGTACTTC	NA	TRBV7-9	TRBJ2-7	TRBD1
CASSLVGADSNQPQHF	TGTGCCAGCAGCTTAGTAGGGGCAGATAGCAATCAGCCCCAGCATTTT	NA	TRBV7-2	TRBJ1-5	NA
CASSRPGGWGPNTEAFF	TGTGCCAGTAGCCGCCCCGGGGGGTGGGGCCCGAACACTGAAGCTTTCTTT	NA	TRBV5-4	TRBJ1-1	NA
CASSREGRQGQNIQYF	TGTGCCAGCAGCCGGGAGGGCAGACAGGGCCAAAACATTCAGTACTTC	NA	TRBV7-9	TRBJ2-4	NA
CASSESGGNTGELFF	TGTGCCAGCAGTGAATCGGGGGGAAACACCGGGGAGCTGTTTTTT	NA	TRBV25-1	TRBJ2-2	TRBD2
CASSWDRDQPQHF	TGTGCCAGCAGTTGGGACAGAGATCAGCCCCAGCATTTT	NA	TRBV6-1	TRBJ1-5	TRBD1
CASSHRQGRVNGYTF	TGTGCCAGCAGTCACAGACAGGGACGGGTTAATGGCTACACCTTC	NA	TRBV6-1	TRBJ1-2	TRBD1
CASSLGRLEAFF	TGTGCCAGCAGCTTGGGCAGGCTTGAAGCTTTCTTT	NA	TRBV5-6	TRBJ1-1	NA
CASSQESTSGGYTDTQYF	TGCGCCAGCAGCCAAGAATCGACTAGCGGGGGGTACACAGATACGCAGTATTTT	NA	TRBV4-3	TRBJ2-3	TRBD2
CASSLQTGGGGYGYTF	TGCGCCAGCAGCTTACAAACAGGGGGAGGCGGCTATGGCTACACCTTC	once	TRBV5-1	TRBJ1-2	TRBD1
CASSDRGRNSPLHF	TGTGCCAGCAGCGACAGGGGGCGGAATTCACCCCTCCACTTT	NA	TRBV6-5	TRBJ1-6	TRBD1
CASSLPGGNYGYTF	TGTGCCAGTAGCCTCCCGGGGGGGAACTATGGCTACACCTTC	NA	TRBV19	TRBJ1-2	NA
CASSSSSRGSDEQYF	TGTGCCAGCAGCTCTTCTAGCAGGGGGTCCGACGAGCAGTACTTC	few	TRBV7-8	TRBJ2-7	TRBD1
CASRPLLSRNSPLHF	TGTGCCAGCAGACCGCTCCTCAGCAGGAATTCACCCCTCCACTTT	NA	TRBV7-2	TRBJ1-6	NA
CASSEQTGGEDSPLHF	TGCGCCAGCAGTGAGCAGACAGGGGGCGAAGATTCACCCCTCCACTTT	NA	TRBV10-2	TRBJ1-6	TRBD1
CASGYGTGAYEQYF	TGTGCTAGTGGTTATGGGACAGGGGCCTACGAGCAGTACTTC	NA	TRBV12-5	TRBJ2-7	TRBD1
CASSYKPSSYGYTF	TGTGCCAGCAGTTATAAACCGAGCTCCTATGGCTACACCTTC	NA	TRBV6-5	TRBJ1-2	NA
CASSYSRVSMNTEAFF	TGTGCCAGCAGTTACTCGAGGGTTTCAATGAACACTGAAGCTTTCTTT	NA	TRBV6-5	TRBJ1-1	NA
CASSIVRTGGFEKLFF	TGTGCCAGTAGTATAGTCCGGACAGGGGGCTTTGAAAAACTGTTTTTT	NA	TRBV19	TRBJ1-4	TRBD1
CATRQGLMNTEAFF	TGCGCCACGCGCCAGGGGTTAATGAACACTGAAGCTTTCTTT	NA	TRBV4-3	TRBJ1-1	NA
CASREALGYQETQYF	TGTGCCAGCAGGGAGGCGCTGGGCTACCAAGAGACCCAGTACTTC	NA	TRBV2	TRBJ2-5	NA
CASSGTGRNEQFF	TGTGCCAGCAGCGGGACAGGGAGAAATGAGCAGTTCTTC	NA	TRBV2	TRBJ2-1	TRBD1
CASSRDSGNTEAFF	TGTGCCAGCAGTCGGGACAGCGGGAACACTGAAGCTTTCTTT	NA	TRBV6-5	TRBJ1-1	TRBD1
CALRTGRSGNQPQHF	TGTGCCCTTCGGACAGGGAGGAGCGGCAATCAGCCCCAGCATTTT	NA	TRBV19	TRBJ1-5	TRBD1
CASSPTGLSIYGYTF	TGTGCCAGCAGCCCAACAGGGCTGTCAATCTATGGCTACACCTTC	few	TRBV7-8	TRBJ1-2	NA
CASKVGTMNTEAFF	TGTGCCAGCAAGGTAGGGACTATGAACACTGAAGCTTTCTTT	NA	TRBV27	TRBJ1-1	NA
CATSRGSLRGDYGYTF	TGTGCCACCAGCAGGGGCTCTCTCAGGGGCGACTATGGCTACACCTTC	NA	TRBV15	TRBJ1-2	NA
CASSYTALNTEAFF	TGTGCCAGCAGTTACACAGCATTGAACACTGAAGCTTTCTTT	once	TRBV6-5	TRBJ1-1	NA
CASSWGTGEDYGYTF	TGTGCCAGCAGCTGGGGGACAGGGGAGGACTATGGCTACACCTTC	NA	TRBV5-4	TRBJ1-2	TRBD1
CASSLLPPGQGTQGGYTF	TGCGCCAGCAGCTTACTACCCCCGGGACAGGGAACCCAGGGTGGCTACACCTTC	NA	TRBV5-1	TRBJ1-2	TRBD1
CASSEAAQLPTGELFF	TGTGCCAGCAGTGAAGCCGCACAGCTTCCCACCGGGGAGCTGTTTTTT	NA	TRBV2	TRBJ2-2	NA
CASSQDRDIGELFF	TGCGCCAGCAGCCAAGACAGGGATATCGGGGAGCTGTTTTTT	NA	TRBV4-3	TRBJ2-2	NA
CASSPGLAGGPVGNEQFF	TGTGCCAGTAGTCCGGGACTAGCGGGGGGGCCTGTAGGCAATGAGCAGTTCTTC	once	TRBV19	TRBJ2-1	TRBD2
CASSSPARQGRIAYEQYF	TGTGCCAGCAGCTCCCCGGCCCGGCAGGGAAGGATAGCCTACGAGCAGTACTTC	NA	TRBV7-2	TRBJ2-7	NA
CASSGQNTGELFF	TGTGCCAGTAGTGGACAGAACACCGGGGAGCTGTTTTTT	NA	TRBV19	TRBJ2-2	NA
CASSSPVSWNEQFF	TGTGCCAGCAGTTCCCCCGTGAGTTGGAATGAGCAGTTCTTC	NA	TRBV27	TRBJ2-1	NA
CASSFLPDTYEQYF	TGTGCCAGCAGCTTTCTCCCCGACACCTACGAGCAGTACTTC	NA	TRBV5-6	TRBJ2-7	NA
CASSSRTGSSYNEQFF	TGTGCCAGCAGCTCGCGGACAGGGAGCTCCTACAATGAGCAGTTCTTC	NA	TRBV7-6	TRBJ2-1	TRBD1
CAICDDSNSYEQYF	TGTGCCATCTGCGACGACAGTAACTCCTACGAGCAGTACTTC	NA	TRBV10-3	TRBJ2-7	NA
CASSGRDKNTGELFF	TGCGCCAGCAGCGGCCGGGACAAGAACACCGGGGAGCTGTTTTTT	NA	TRBV10-1	TRBJ2-2	NA
CASSPRGTGGEKLFF	TGTGCCAGCAGCCCGAGGGGGACAGGGGGCGAAAAACTGTTTTTT	NA	TRBV11-2	TRBJ1-4	TRBD1
CAIGGQGRDEQFF	TGTGCCATCGGAGGACAGGGTCGCGATGAGCAGTTCTTC	NA	TRBV10-3	TRBJ2-1	TRBD1
CASSLNGVATLHF	TGTGCCAGCAGCTTAAATGGAGTGGCAACCCTCCACTTT	NA	TRBV7-9	TRBJ1-6	NA
CASSQDQDTQYF	TGCGCCAGCAGCCAAGATCAAGATACGCAGTATTTT	NA	TRBV4-3	TRBJ2-3	NA
CASSSRSGYSTDTQYF	TGTGCCAGCAGCTCCCGTAGCGGCTATAGCACAGATACGCAGTATTTT	NA	TRBV7-2	TRBJ2-3	NA
CASSLIGQPYGYTF	TGTGCCAGCAGTTTAATCGGACAGCCCTATGGCTACACCTTC	NA	TRBV7-2	TRBJ1-2	NA
CASSITGHGGYTF	TGTGCCAGCAGTATAACAGGGCACGGTGGCTACACCTTC	NA	TRBV27	TRBJ1-2	NA
CASSFGGKDGYTF	TGTGCCAGCAGCTTCGGGGGAAAGGATGGCTACACCTTC	NA	TRBV7-2	TRBJ1-2	NA
CASNLGDNSYNEQFF	TGTGCCAGCAACCTCGGGGATAACTCCTACAATGAGCAGTTCTTC	NA	TRBV28	TRBJ2-1	NA
CAISGQTGPYGYTF	TGTGCCATCAGTGGACAGACAGGCCCTTATGGCTACACCTTC	once	TRBV10-3	TRBJ1-2	NA
CASSVDSSYNSPLHF	TGTGCCAGCAGCGTGGACAGCTCCTATAATTCACCCCTCCACTTT	NA	TRBV9	TRBJ1-6	NA
CASSLGTTGLNTEAFF	TGTGCCAGCAGCTTGGGAACAACAGGCTTGAACACTGAAGCTTTCTTT	NA	TRBV7-2	TRBJ1-1	NA